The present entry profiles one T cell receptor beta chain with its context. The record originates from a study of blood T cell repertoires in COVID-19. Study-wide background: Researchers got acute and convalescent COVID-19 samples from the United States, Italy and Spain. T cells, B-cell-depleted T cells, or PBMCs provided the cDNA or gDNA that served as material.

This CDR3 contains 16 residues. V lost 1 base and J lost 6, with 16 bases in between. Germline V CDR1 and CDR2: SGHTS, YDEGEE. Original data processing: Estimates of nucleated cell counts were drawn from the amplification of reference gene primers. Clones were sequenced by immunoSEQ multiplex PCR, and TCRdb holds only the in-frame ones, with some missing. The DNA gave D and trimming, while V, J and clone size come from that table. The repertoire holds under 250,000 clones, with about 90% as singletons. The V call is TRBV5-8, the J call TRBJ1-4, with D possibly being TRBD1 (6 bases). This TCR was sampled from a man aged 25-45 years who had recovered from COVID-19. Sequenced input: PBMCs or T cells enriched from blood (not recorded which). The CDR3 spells CASSLTRQGGDEKLFF. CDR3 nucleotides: TGTGCCAGCAGCTTGACCAGACAAGGGGGAGATGAAAAACTGTTTTTT.